The rows below give T cell receptor beta chains drawn from one sample of a study of blood T cell repertoires in COVID-19. The table came from immunoSEQ multiplex PCR; TCRdb's copy has only in-frame clones and leaves some out. Of a few hundred thousand clones listed, about 87% are singletons. The specimen was PBMCs or T cells enriched from blood (not recorded which). These receptors were collected from a man in his thirties or forties who had recovered from COVID-19. The CDR3 runs from the conserved cysteine through the conserved F or W. The D gene is left open where the match is weak. Size is stated for part of the rows, as once, few or many counts, or as a class when the clone is expanded.

CSATGGYF,TGCAGTGCTACAGGGGGATACTTC,TRBD1,TRBJ2-5,NA,TRBV20-1
CASSYRGTGNTIYF,TGTGCCAGCAGTTACAGGGGTACTGGAAACACCATATATTTT,NA,TRBJ1-3,NA,TRBV6-5
CASSVSREGQTYNEQFF,TGTGCCAGCAGCGTAAGTCGGGAGGGACAGACATACAATGAGCAGTTCTTC,NA,TRBJ2-1,NA,TRBV9
CASKAAGLDYEQYF,TGTGCCAGCAAAGCAGCGGGATTAGACTACGAGCAGTACTTC,TRBD2,TRBJ2-7,NA,TRBV27
CASSQLREQYF,TGTGCCAGCAGCCAGCTTCGAGAGCAGTACTTC,NA,TRBJ2-7,NA,TRBV6-2/TRBV6-3
CASSSRTGGRGYTF,TGTGCCAGCAGTTCCAGGACAGGGGGCCGTGGCTACACCTTC,TRBD1,TRBJ1-2,NA,TRBV28
CASSKASSSDTQYF,TGTGCCAGTAGTAAGGCTAGTTCCTCAGATACGCAGTATTTT,NA,TRBJ2-3,NA,TRBV19
CASTLDRVQDSPLHF,TGTGCCAGCACCCTGGACAGGGTTCAGGATTCACCCCTCCACTTT,TRBD1,TRBJ1-6,NA,TRBV2
CATSDSGTGPYNEQFF,TGTGCCACCAGTGATTCCGGGACAGGGCCTTACAATGAGCAGTTCTTC,TRBD1,TRBJ2-1,NA,TRBV24-1
CASSPRGRDTYYEQYF,TGTGCCAGCAGTCCTAGAGGGAGGGACACTTACTACGAGCAGTACTTC,NA,TRBJ2-7,NA,TRBV2
CATSRPMGASGGSAETQYF,TGTGCCACCAGCAGGCCAATGGGGGCTAGCGGGGGATCTGCTGAGACCCAGTACTTC,TRBD2,TRBJ2-5,few,TRBV15
CASSQGWASEETQYF,TGTGCCAGCAGCCAAGGCTGGGCTAGCGAGGAGACCCAGTACTTC,NA,TRBJ2-5,NA,TRBV4-2
CASSSKLQGAWNGYTF,TGTGCCAGCAGCTCGAAGCTACAGGGGGCTTGGAATGGCTACACCTTC,TRBD1,TRBJ1-2,NA,TRBV5-4